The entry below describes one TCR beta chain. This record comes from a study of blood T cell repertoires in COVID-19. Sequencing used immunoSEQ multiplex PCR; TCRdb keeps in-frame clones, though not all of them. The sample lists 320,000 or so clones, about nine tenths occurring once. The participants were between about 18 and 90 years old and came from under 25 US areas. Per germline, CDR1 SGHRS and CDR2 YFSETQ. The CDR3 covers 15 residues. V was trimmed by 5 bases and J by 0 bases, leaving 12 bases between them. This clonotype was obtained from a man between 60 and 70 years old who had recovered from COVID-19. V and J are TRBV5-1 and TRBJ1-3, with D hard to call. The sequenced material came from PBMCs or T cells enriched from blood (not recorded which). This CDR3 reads CASSLEAFSGNTIYF. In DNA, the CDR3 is TGCGCCAGCAGTTTAGAAGCTTTCTCTGGAAACACCATATATTTT.